This T cell receptor (beta chain) originates from a study of siplizumab effects on memory and regulatory T cells. Note on this clone: Its antigen is not identified.

Sequencing used immunoSEQ multiplex PCR; TCRdb keeps in-frame clones, though not all of them. The sample has some 87,000 clones, approximately 90% seen once. Germline CDR1 reads MNHEY; CDR2 reads SMNVEV (reference sequence). The CDR3 covers 13 residues. Trimming shortened V by 6 bases and J by 1 base, and 9 bases separated the two germline ends. Whole-study findings and limits: The alloreactive clones that mapped to unstimulated subsets made up only a minor fraction. Apparently key alloresponse contributors, naive T cells also seemed more diverse than memory cells. There was no confirmation of the suppressive function of proliferating Tregs from siplizumab cultures.

The gene calls are TRBV27 and TRBJ1-2; no definite D call. The sequence derives from a human donor in good health. Sequenced material: CD4+ T cells sorted from blood. Here the CDR3 reads CASSQTGNYGYTF. Written as DNA, the CDR3 is TGTGCCAGCAGCCAGACTGGTAACTATGGCTACACCTTC.